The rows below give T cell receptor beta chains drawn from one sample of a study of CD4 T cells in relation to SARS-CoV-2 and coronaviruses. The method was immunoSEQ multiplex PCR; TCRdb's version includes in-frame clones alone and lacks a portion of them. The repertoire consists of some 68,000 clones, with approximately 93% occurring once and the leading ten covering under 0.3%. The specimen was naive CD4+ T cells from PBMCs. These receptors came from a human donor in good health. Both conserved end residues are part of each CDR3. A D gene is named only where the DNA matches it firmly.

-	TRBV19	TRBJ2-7	TGTGCCAGTAGTATAGTAGCCGGGAGCTCCTACGAGCAGTACTTC	CASSIVAGSSYEQYF
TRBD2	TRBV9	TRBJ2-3	TGTGCCAGCAGCCCCAGGGTCCTAGCGGGGGGCCCTTCCACAGATACGCAGTATTTT	CASSPRVLAGGPSTDTQYF
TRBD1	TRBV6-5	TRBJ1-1	TGTGCCTCCTGCCGACAGGGTCTCACTGAAGCTTTCTTT	CASCRQGLTEAFF
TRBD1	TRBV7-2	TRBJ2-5	TGTGCCAGCAGTAACCGGGACAGGGCCACCGGGACCCAGTACTTC	CASSNRDRATGTQYF
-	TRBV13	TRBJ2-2	TGTGCCAGCAGCTTGTTGTTCGGAGAGCTGTTTTTT	CASSLLFGELFF
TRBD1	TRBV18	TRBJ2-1	TGTGCCAGCTCACCAAGACAGGGGGCTAGGGGGGATGAGCAGTTCTTC	CASSPRQGARGDEQFF
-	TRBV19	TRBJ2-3	TGTGCCAGTACCCCATCCGCCCGGGAGCGAACAGATACGCAGTATTTT	CASTPSARERTDTQYF
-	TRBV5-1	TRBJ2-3	TGCGCCAGCAGCCTCTACACAGATACGCAGTATTTT	CASSLYTDTQYF
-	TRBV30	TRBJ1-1	TGTGCCTGGAGGAAAGGTTGGAACACTGAAGCTTTCTTT	CAWRKGWNTEAFF
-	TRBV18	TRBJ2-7	TGTGCCAGCTCACCAATCCGGGCCTACTCCTACGAGCAGTACTTC	CASSPIRAYSYEQYF